A single sample gave rise to the 3 T cell receptor beta chains below, sequenced in a study of OX40 agonist ivuxolimab in advanced cancers. Generated by immunoSEQ multiplex PCR, the TCRdb table keeps only in-frame clones and is missing some. In the table there are 95,000 to 120,000 clones, about 91% of which are singletons. The specimen comprised CD4+ or CD8+ T cells sorted from blood, sampled in a trial of the OX40 agonist ivuxolimab. These receptors originate from an adult with an advanced solid tumor such as melanoma, head and neck, liver or kidney cancer.

The chain employs TRBV7-6 and TRBJ2-5; 8 nucleotides match TRBD1. Losses at the gene ends were 3 bases for V and 5 bases for J; bases not matched to a gene: 8. Germline CDR1 is SGHVS and CDR2 is FNYEAQ. The CDR3 consists of 15 residues. The CDR3 DNA is TGTGCCAGCAGCTTGGTCCAGGGGGCACGGGAGACCCAGTACTTC. Translation: CASSLVQGARETQYF.

J is TRBJ1-2 and V is TRBV7-3; D is unresolved. The CDR3 runs to 12 residues. Germline V gene sequence: CDR1 SGHTA, CDR2 FQGTGA. Trimming removed 2 bases from V and 5 bases from J, with 6 bases in between. The chain's CDR3 is CASSLEAYGYTF. The CDR3 DNA reads as TGTGCCAGCAGCTTAGAAGCTTATGGCTACACCTTC.

The V gene is TRBV9, the J gene TRBJ2-5, with TRBD2 matching 8 bases. The trim removed 2 bases at V and 0 bases at J, leaving 0 bases unmatched. The CDR3 loop spans 14 amino acids. Germline CDR1 SGDLS, CDR2 YYNGEE. Here the CDR3 reads CASSVRGDQETQYF. The CDR3 DNA reads TGTGCCAGCAGCGTGCGGGGGGACCAAGAGACCCAGTACTTC.